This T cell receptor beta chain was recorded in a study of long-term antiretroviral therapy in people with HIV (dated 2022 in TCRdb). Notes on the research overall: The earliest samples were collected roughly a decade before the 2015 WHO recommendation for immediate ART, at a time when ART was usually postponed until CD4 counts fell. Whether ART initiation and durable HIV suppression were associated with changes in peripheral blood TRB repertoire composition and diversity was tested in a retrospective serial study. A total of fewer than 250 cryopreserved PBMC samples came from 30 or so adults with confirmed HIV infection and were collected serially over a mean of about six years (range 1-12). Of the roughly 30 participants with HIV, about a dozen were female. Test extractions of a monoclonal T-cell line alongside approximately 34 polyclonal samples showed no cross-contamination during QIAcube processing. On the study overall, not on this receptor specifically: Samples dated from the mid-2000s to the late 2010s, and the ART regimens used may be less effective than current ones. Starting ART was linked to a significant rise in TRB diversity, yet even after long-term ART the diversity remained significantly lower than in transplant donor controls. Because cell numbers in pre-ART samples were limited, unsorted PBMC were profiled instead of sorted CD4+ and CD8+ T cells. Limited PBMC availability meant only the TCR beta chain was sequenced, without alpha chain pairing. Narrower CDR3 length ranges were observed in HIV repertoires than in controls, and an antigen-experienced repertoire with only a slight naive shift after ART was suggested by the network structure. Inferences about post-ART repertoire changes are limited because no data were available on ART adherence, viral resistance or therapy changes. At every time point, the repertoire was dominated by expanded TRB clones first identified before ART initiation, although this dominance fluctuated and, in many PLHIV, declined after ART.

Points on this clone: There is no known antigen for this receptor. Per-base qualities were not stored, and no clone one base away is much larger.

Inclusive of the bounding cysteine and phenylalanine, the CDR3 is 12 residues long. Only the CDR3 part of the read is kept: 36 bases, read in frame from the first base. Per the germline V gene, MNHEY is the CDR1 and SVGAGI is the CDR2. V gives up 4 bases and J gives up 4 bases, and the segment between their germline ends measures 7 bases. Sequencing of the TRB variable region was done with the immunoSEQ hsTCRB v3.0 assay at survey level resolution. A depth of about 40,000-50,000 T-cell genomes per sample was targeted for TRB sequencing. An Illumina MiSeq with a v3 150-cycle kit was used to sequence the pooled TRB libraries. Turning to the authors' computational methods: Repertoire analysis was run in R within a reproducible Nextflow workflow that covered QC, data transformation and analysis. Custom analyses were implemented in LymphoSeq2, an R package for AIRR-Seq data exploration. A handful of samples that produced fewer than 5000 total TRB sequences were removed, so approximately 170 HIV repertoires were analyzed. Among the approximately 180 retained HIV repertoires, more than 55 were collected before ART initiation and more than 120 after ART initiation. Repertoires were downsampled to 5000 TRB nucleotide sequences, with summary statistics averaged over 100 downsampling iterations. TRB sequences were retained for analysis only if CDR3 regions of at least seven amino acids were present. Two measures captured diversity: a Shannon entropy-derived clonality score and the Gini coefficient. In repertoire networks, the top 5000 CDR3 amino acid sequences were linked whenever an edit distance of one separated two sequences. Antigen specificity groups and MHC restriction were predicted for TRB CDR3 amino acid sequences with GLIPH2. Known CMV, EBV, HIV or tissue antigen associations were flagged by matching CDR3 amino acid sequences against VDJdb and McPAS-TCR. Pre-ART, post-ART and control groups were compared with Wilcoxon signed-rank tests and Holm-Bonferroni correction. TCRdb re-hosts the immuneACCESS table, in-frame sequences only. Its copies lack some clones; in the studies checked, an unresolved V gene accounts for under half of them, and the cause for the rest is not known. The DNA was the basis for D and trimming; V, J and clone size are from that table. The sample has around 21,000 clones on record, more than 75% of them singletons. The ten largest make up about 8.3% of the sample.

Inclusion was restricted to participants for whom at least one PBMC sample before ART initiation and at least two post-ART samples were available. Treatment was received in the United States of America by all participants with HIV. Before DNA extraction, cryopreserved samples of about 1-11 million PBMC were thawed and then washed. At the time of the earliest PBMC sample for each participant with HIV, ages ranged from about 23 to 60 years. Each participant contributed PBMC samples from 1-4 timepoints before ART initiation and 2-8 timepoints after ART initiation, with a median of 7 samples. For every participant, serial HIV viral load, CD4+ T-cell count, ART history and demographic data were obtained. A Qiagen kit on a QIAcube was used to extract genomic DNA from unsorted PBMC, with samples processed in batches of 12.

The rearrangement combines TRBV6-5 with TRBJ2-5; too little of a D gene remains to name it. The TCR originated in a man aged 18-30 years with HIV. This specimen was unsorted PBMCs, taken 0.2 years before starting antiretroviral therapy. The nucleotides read TGTGCCAGCAGTTCCTACAGAGAGACCCAGTACTTC. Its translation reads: CASSSYRETQYF.